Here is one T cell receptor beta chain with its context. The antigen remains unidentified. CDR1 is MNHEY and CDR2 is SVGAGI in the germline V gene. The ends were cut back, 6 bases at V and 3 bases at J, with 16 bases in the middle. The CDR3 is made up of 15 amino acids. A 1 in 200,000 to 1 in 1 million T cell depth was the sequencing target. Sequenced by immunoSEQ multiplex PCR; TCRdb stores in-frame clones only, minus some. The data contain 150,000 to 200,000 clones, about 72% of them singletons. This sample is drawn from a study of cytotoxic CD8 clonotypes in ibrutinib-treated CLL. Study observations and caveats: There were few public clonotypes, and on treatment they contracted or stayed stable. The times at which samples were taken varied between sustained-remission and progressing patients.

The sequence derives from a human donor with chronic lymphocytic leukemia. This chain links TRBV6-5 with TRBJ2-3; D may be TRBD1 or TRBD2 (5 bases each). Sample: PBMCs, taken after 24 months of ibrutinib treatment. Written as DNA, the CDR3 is TGTGCCAGCAGGGACCAGGGATTAGCGACAGATACGCAGTATTTT. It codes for CASRDQGLATDTQYF.